The 16 T cell receptor beta chains below come from one sample, sequenced in a study of T cell responses to AZD1222 COVID-19 vaccine. This table comes from immunoSEQ multiplex PCR, and its TCRdb copy is limited to in-frame clones, with some not included. The sample records 80,000 or so clones, approximately 80% being singletons. The material was peripheral blood, obtained 28 days after the second dose of the MenACWY control vaccine. These receptors were obtained from an adult who received the MenACWY meningococcal vaccine as a control.

This chain joins TRBV18 and TRBJ2-1; D unresolved. CDR1 is KGHSH and CDR2 is LQKENI in the germline V gene. The length of the CDR3 is 13 residues. Trimming took off 1 base at V and 7 bases at J, with 8 bases between the two ends. CDR3 protein: CASSPLDANEQFF. CDR3 sequence (DNA): TGTGCCAGCTCACCACTAGACGCGAATGAGCAGTTCTTC.

V gene TRBV4-3 combines with J gene TRBJ1-3; 7 bases are a match to TRBD1. CDR1 is LGHNA and CDR2 is YSLEER in the germline V gene. The CDR3 loop spans 15 amino acids. The V and J ends lost 3 bases and 4 bases, in that order; junction bases with no gene match: 6. This CDR3 reads CASSQGQTGGNTIYF. The CDR3 coding sequence is TGCGCCAGCAGCCAGGGCCAGACAGGGGGAAACACCATATATTTT.

The chain carries TRBV25-1 and TRBJ1-2; no definite D call. Germline assignment: CDR1 MGHDK and CDR2 SYGVNS. The CDR3 is 12 amino acids. Trimming took off 6 bases at V and 2 bases at J, with 7 bases between the two ends. The CDR3 DNA reads as TGTGCCAGCAGGTCCCAAAACTATGGCTACACCTTC. It codes for CASRSQNYGYTF.

This clone was recorded many times. The CDR3 loop is CASSTPPGRGNMNTEAFF. The CDR3 coding sequence is TGTGCCAGTAGTACACCTCCAGGGAGGGGAAACATGAACACTGAAGCTTTCTTT. The V call is TRBV19, the J call TRBJ1-1, with D perhaps TRBD1 (5 bases). The CDR3 has 18 amino acids. Trimming shortened V by 4 bases and J by 0 bases, and 21 bases separated the two germline ends. The V gene's germline CDR1 is LNHDA and CDR2 SQIVND (reference sequence).

The CDR3 DNA is TGTGCCAGTAGTATGCTAGGAAATCTCGATACGCAGTATTTT. Residues: CASSMLGNLDTQYF. The chain carries TRBV19 and TRBJ2-3; unclear D gene. The V gene's germline CDR1 is LNHDA and CDR2 SQIVND (reference sequence). CDR3 length equals 14 residues. V gave up 3 bases and J gave up 6 bases, with 13 bases separating them.

In its sample, this clone was seen once. The gene calls are TRBV6-5 and TRBJ1-1, with D uncertain. V lost 7 bases, J lost 4 bases, and 10 bases lay in between. Germline assignment: CDR1 MNHEY and CDR2 SVGAGI. The CDR3 is 12 residues long. The CDR3 sequence: CASIRGGTEAFF. Here the CDR3 DNA reads TGTGCCAGCATAAGAGGTGGCACTGAAGCTTTCTTT.

The chain joins TRBV7-8 to TRBJ2-2; 11 positions match TRBD2. There are 16 residues in the CDR3. Germline V gene lookup returns CDR1 SGHVS and CDR2 FQNEAQ. V lost 4 bases to trimming and J lost 5 bases; unmatched junction nucleotides: 6. The CDR3 loop is CASSSSGGIGTGELFF. The CDR3 region has the DNA TGTGCCAGCAGCTCTAGCGGGGGGATCGGGACCGGGGAGCTGTTTTTT. The full variable domain, with the rest looked up from reference TRBV7-8 and TRBJ2-2, is GAGVSQSPRYKVAKRGQDVALRCDPISGHVSLFWYQQALGQGPEFLTYFQNEAQLDKSGLPSDRFFAERPEGSVSTLKIQRTQQEDSAVYLCASSSSGGIGTGELFFGEGSRLTVL.

The rearrangement joins TRBV11-1 to TRBJ2-1; 12 positions match TRBD2. CDR3 size: 15 residues. Germline V gene sequence: CDR1 SGHAT, CDR2 FQDESV (reference sequence). V shed 4 bases, J shed 14 bases, and the junction held 12 bases outside the gene matches. This CDR3 reads CASSSPILAGGKEFF. DNA of the CDR3: TGTGCCAGCAGCTCCCCTATTCTAGCGGGGGGGAAGGAGTTCTTC.

The CDR3: CASSTGTSRFF. CDR3 nucleotides: TGTGCCAGCAGTACCGGGACTAGCCGTTTCTTC. The V call is TRBV12-3 or TRBV12-4, the J call TRBJ2-1, with 9 positions matching TRBD2. Trimming cost V 5 bases and J 16 bases; bases outside gene matches: 6. This CDR3 spans 11 amino acids.

CDR3 amino acids: CASKSTGAHYNEQFF. In DNA, the CDR3 is TGTGCCAGCAAGTCCACAGGGGCACACTACAATGAGCAGTTCTTC. V and J are TRBV7-9 and TRBJ2-1, with 7 positions matching TRBD1. V lost 7 bases, J lost 3 bases, and 9 bases stayed unmatched. The CDR3 is 15 amino acids. The germline gives CDR1 SEHNR, CDR2 FQNEAQ (reference sequence).

V usage is TRBV7-9 and J usage is TRBJ2-1; D is ambiguous. The V gene's germline CDR1 is SEHNR and CDR2 FQNEAQ (reference sequence). The CDR3 is 15 amino acids. V was pared by 5 bases and J by 10 bases, with 21 bases between. DNA for the CDR3: TGTGCCAGCAGCCCCGAGGTGGGTAGAGGTAACGAGCAGTTCTTC. Translated: CASSPEVGRGNEQFF.

This clone showed up just a few times. The chain is built from TRBV6-5 and TRBJ2-6; 7 bases line up with TRBD1. Germline loops: CDR1 MNHEY, CDR2 SVGAGI. The CDR3 loop spans 14 amino acids. With 9 bases clipped from V and 9 bases from J, the junction kept 11 bases outside the gene matches. The DNA of the CDR3 is TGTGCCAGTAACCGGGACAGAGAAGTCAACGTCCTGACTTTC. Translating gives CASNRDREVNVLTF.

The rearrangement uses TRBV2 and TRBJ2-5, with D unclear. The CDR3 is made up of 12 amino acids. V was clipped by 6 bases and J by 5 bases, with 10 bases between them. Germline CDR1 and CDR2: SNHLY and FYNNEI. CDR3 DNA sequence: TGTGCCAGCAGCCCCACGTGGGAGACCCAGTACTTC. Its translation: CASSPTWETQYF.

The V gene is TRBV5-1, the J gene TRBJ2-3, with 7 bases fitting TRBD1. The V gene's germline CDR1 is SGHRS and CDR2 YFSETQ. CDR3 length: 15 amino acids. V trimming: 4 bases; J trimming: 0 bases; junction bases outside the gene matches: 5. CDR3 sequence (DNA): TGCGCCAGCAGCCAGGGACAGCTTAGCACAGATACGCAGTATTTT. It is translated as CASSQGQLSTDTQYF.

This clone has only a few counts. This chain links TRBV5-1 with TRBJ2-1, with D tentatively TRBD2 (6 bases). V was pared by 3 bases and J by 7 bases, with 14 bases between. CDR3 length: 14 amino acids. CDR1 SGHRS and CDR2 YFSETQ come from the germline V gene. In DNA, the CDR3 is TGCGCCAGCAGCTCTCGGGTCGCGGGGAATGAGCAGTTCTTC. This codes for CASSSRVAGNEQFF.

CDR3 coding DNA: TGTGCCAGCTCCAACGAGGGAACCACTGAAGCTTTCTTT. Translation gives CASSNEGTTEAFF. The chain joins TRBV19 to TRBJ1-1; D is unresolved. The germline gives CDR1 LNHDA, CDR2 SQIVND (reference sequence). The CDR3 spans 13 residues. V was clipped by 9 bases and J by 4 bases, with 15 bases between them. The complete variable domain, with remaining parts taken from reference TRBV19 and TRBJ1-1, reads DGGITQSPKYLFRKEGQNVTLSCEQNLNHDAMYWYRQDPGQGLRLIYYSQIVNDFQKGDIAEGYSVSREKKESFPLTVTSAQKNPTAFYLCASSNEGTTEAFFGQGTRLTVV.